This T cell receptor (beta chain) derives from a study of CD8 T cells in ankylosing spondylitis. Each TCR beta library was made by quantitative 5'-RACE that incorporated molecular barcodes. Each CDR3 protein is one row after TCRdb ran MiXCR on the 5' RACE reads. The table has 300,000 to 350,000 distinct CDR3 sequences, 11% seen once. The V end lost 1 base, the J end lost 2 bases, and 15 bases lay between the germline ends. CDR1 is LGHDT and CDR2 is YNNKEL in the germline V gene (reference sequence). This CDR3 has 16 residues. The V gene is TRBV3-1, the J gene TRBJ2-7, with D perhaps TRBD1 (5 bases). The source material was blood, either unsorted or a sorted T cell fraction (not recorded which). The sequence derives from a female donor with ankylosing spondylitis or in good health (not recorded which). CDR3 loop: CASSQGRQGAAYEQYF. CDR3 DNA: TGTGCCAGCAGCCAAGGTCGCCAGGGCGCCGCCTACGAGCAGTACTTC.